The clone carrying this T cell receptor (beta chain) was counted between two and nine times. Its matching antigen is unknown. V lost 0 bases and J 6 bases, leaving 14 bases between the germline ends. Germline V gives CDR1 MGHRA, CDR2 YSYEKL. The length of the CDR3 is 15 residues. The data were taken from a study of CD8 T cells in ankylosing spondylitis. The authors made TCR beta libraries by quantitative 5'-RACE with molecular barcodes. Each CDR3 protein is one row after TCRdb ran MiXCR on the 5' RACE reads. The sample lists over 600,000 distinct CDR3 sequences, around 17% occurring once. Findings and limits, study-wide: Fewer than 10 highly homologous variants formed a TCR beta motif that appeared characteristic of ankylosing spondylitis blood. CD8+ cells made up the disease-linked clones, which were relatively rare in peripheral blood. A number of the motif variants had already been described in reactive arthritis synovial fluid and blood.

The sample comprised blood, either unsorted or a sorted T cell fraction (not recorded which). The genes are TRBV4-1 and TRBJ1-2, with D unclear. This TCR derives from a male donor with ankylosing spondylitis. Here the CDR3 reads CASSQETSRGDGYTF. CDR3 nucleotide sequence: TGCGCCAGCAGCCAAGAGACGTCCCGAGGCGATGGCTACACCTTC.